This note documents a single T cell receptor (beta chain) sequence. Its antigen specificity is not known. Base-call qualities are not available, and no considerably larger clone is one nucleotide away. This record comes from a study of blood T cell repertoires in COVID-19 (dated by TCRdb to 2020 to 2021). Regarding the study in general: Samples covering the acute and convalescent phases of COVID-19 were provided by collaborators in the United States, Italy and Spain. Nearly every sample came with metadata listing a de-identified subject ID, COVID-19 status, age in years and sex. The repertoires were released in a freely available public database meant as a resource for research on the immune response to SARS-CoV-2. Samples were obtained from the ongoing ImmuneRACE study (first 160 participants) and from over a thousand subjects provided by 6 global collaborators. The prospective study material was composed of cDNA or gDNA derived from T cells, B-cell-depleted T cells, or PBMCs. Where HLA class I and class II types were available, the types were taken from metadata supplied by the sample provider, not from assay-based typing. Deeply sampled blood TCRbeta repertoires from subjects exposed to, actively infected with, or recovered from COVID-19 were included in the dataset.

The immunoSEQ Assay, a bias-controlled multiplex PCR, was used to amplify TCRbeta CDR3 regions from genomic DNA. The source study handled its data this way. Within the assay, amplification of reference gene primers was used to estimate how many nucleated cells each sample contained. Sequence reads were collapsed and filtered to measure the absolute abundance of every unique TCRbeta CDR3 rearrangement. For each sample, productive Simpson clonality was calculated as the square root of Simpson's diversity index across productive rearrangements. TCRdb took over this immuneACCESS table, retaining in-frame rearrangements with V and J assigned. Such tables are incomplete; in checked studies, under half of the missing clones stem from an unresolved V gene, and the remainder is unexplained. The V and J calls and the clone size are those of that table, but D and trimming were determined from the DNA. In this sample the table shows about 280,000 clones, 65% to 90% of which occur a single time. Roughly 15% of the sample is in the top ten clones.

What the study reported, not specific to this receptor: The quantity of clinical and demographic metadata differed by source and by participant and was supplied without curation.

Trimming takes 4 bases from V and 0 bases from J, and the germline ends sit 9 bases apart. Including the terminal cysteine and phenylalanine, the CDR3 comprises 15 residues. Solely the CDR3 DNA is kept, with 45 bases framed from the first base. Via the germline V gene, CDR1 is MGHDK and CDR2 SYGVNS. Collaborating institutions collected whole blood in K2EDTA tubes following their own protocols. For TCRbeta analysis, collaborators shipped samples in one of three forms: frozen whole blood, isolated PBMCs, or DNA extracted from either of those sample types. Rearrangement joined TRBV25-1 to TRBJ2-2; TRBD2 is perhaps the D gene, given 5 matching bases. This clonotype was sampled from a human donor in a cohort sampled during active COVID-19. The sample consisted of peripheral blood. The CDR3 amino acid sequence is: CASSGAGSNTGELFF. The DNA is as follows: TGTGCCAGCAGTGGGGCGGGCTCGAACACCGGGGAGCTGTTTTTT. Full variable domain (CDR3 extended with the reference TRBV25-1 and TRBJ2-2 proteins): EADIYQTPRYLVIGTGKKITLECSQTMGHDKMYWYQQDPGMELHLIHYSYGVNSTEKGDLSSESTVSRIRTEHFPLTLESARPSHTSQYLCASSGAGSNTGELFFGEGSRLTVL.